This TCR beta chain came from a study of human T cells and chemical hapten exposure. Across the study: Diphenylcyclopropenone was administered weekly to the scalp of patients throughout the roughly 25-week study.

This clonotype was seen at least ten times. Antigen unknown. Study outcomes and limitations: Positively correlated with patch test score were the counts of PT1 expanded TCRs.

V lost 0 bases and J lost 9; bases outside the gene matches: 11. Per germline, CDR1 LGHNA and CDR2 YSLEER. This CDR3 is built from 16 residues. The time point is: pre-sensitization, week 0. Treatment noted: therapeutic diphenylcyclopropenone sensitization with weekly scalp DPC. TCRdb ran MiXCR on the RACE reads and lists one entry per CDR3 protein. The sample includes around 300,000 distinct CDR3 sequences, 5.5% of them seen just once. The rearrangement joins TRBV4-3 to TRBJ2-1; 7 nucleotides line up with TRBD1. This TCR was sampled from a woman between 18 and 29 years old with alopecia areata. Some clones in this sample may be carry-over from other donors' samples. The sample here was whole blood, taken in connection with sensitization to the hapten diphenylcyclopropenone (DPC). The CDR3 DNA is TGCGCCAGCAGCCAAGAACCCCCAGGTAGGGACAGTGAGCAGTTCTTC. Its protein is CASSQEPPGRDSEQFF.